This T cell receptor beta chain was captured in a study of early T cells in non-severe SARS-CoV-2 infection. Overall study context: The sequenced material was bulk RNA from unsorted whole blood, and its chains were unpaired. Study-wide findings and caveats: VDJdb matching, biased toward anti-spike CD8 responses, missed private and CD4 specificities.

Trimming removed 6 bases at V and 5 bases at J, with 22 bases between. CDR3 length: 15 residues. The germline gives CDR1 DFQATT, CDR2 SNEGSKA (reference sequence). Individually, cDNA molecules had unique molecular identifiers attached to them. In TCRdb, the 5' RACE reads were re-called with MiXCR into one record per CDR3 protein. The table lists 15,000 to 20,000 distinct CDR3 sequences, roughly 6.1% of them singletons. In its sample, this clonotype is medium-sized (0.01 to 0.1%). Its specificity is not known. The receptor was isolated from an adult who was a healthcare worker with PCR-confirmed SARS-CoV-2 infection or an uninfected control (not recorded which). This chain links TRBV20-1 with TRBJ2-5, with D perhaps matching TRBD1 (6 bases). Source material: whole blood. The CDR3 coding sequence is TGCAGTGCCACCCCAGGGGTCGGAGAGGCGGAGACCCAGTACTTC. This encodes CSATPGVGEAETQYF.